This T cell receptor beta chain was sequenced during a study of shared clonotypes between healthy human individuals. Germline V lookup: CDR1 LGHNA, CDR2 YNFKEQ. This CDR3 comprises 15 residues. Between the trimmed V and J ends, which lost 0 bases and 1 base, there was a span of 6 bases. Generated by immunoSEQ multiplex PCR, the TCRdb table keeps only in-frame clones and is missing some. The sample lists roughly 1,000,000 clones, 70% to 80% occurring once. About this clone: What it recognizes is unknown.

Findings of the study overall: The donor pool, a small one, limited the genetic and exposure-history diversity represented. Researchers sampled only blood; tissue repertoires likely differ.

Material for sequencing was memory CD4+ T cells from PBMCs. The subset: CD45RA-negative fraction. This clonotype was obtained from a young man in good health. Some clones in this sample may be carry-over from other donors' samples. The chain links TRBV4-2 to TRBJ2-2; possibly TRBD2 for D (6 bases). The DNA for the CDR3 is TGTGCCAGCAGCCAAGAGGGGGGGAACACCGGGGAGCTGTTTTTT. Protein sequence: CASSQEGGNTGELFF.